This is a list of T cell receptor beta chains from one sample in a study of cytotoxic CD8 clonotypes in ibrutinib-treated CLL. The data were produced by immunoSEQ multiplex PCR, yet TCRdb's version contains in-frame clones alone and is incomplete. This table has some 130,000 clones, 80% to 90% appearing once. The sequenced sample was PBMCs, obtained after 24 months of ibrutinib treatment. The source is a human donor with chronic lymphocytic leukemia. Each CDR3 is given with its conserved first and last residue. Fields, in order: V gene, J gene, clone size, D gene, CDR3 DNA, CDR3 protein. D genes are given only for firm matches. Some rows have no size entry. The others give once, few or many, or a class for an expanded clone.

TRBV5-6	TRBJ1-1	.	TRBD1	TGTGCCAGCAGCCCCGACAGGGCTCCGAACACTGAAGCTTTCTTT	CASSPDRAPNTEAFF
TRBV7-9	TRBJ2-1	.	.	TGTGCCAGCAGCCCCGGAGAGCTTAGACTTTACAATGAGCAGTTCTTC	CASSPGELRLYNEQFF
TRBV10-2	TRBJ2-2	.	.	TGTGCCAGCAGTGAGTCGGTCGGATCCGGGGAGCTGTTTTTT	CASSESVGSGELFF
TRBV6-4	TRBJ1-1	.	.	TGTGCCAGCAGTGTACAGAAAAACACTGAAGCTTTCTTT	CASSVQKNTEAFF
TRBV11-2	TRBJ1-2	.	.	TGTGCCAGCAGCTACGGGACTGACAATGGCTACACCTTC	CASSYGTDNGYTF
TRBV19	TRBJ1-2	once	.	TGTGCCAGTATCCCGGGGGTTTCAGGTGGCTACACCTTC	CASIPGVSGGYTF
TRBV30	TRBJ2-7	.	.	TGTGCCTGGAGGAGGGCTACAGTCTACGAGCAGTACTTC	CAWRRATVYEQYF
TRBV9	TRBJ1-2	once	TRBD1	TGTGCCAGCAGCCTCCGCGGGACAGAGAATGGCTACACCTTC	CASSLRGTENGYTF
TRBV27	TRBJ2-6	.	TRBD2	TGTGCCAGCAGTTTAGTGGGTCTAGCGGGGCTGAGTTTC	CASSLVGLAGLSF
TRBV5-4	TRBJ1-1	few	TRBD1	TGTGCCAGCAGCCTGAAAACAGGGGTTTGGACTGAAGCTTTCTTT	CASSLKTGVWTEAFF
TRBV2	TRBJ1-5	.	.	TGTGCCAGCGCCTGGAAGGTCGGGGTCGTCAATCAGCCCCAGCATTTT	CASAWKVGVVNQPQHF
TRBV9	TRBJ2-1	.	TRBD1	TGTGCCAGCAGCGTAGGAGGGACAGGGGGTTACAATGAGCAGTTCTTC	CASSVGGTGGYNEQFF
TRBV10-3	TRBJ2-7	.	TRBD2	TGTGCCAGCAGGACTAGCGGGAACTACGAGCAGTACTTC	CASRTSGNYEQYF
TRBV5-1	TRBJ2-7	.	.	TGCGCCAGCAGCCCGACGGGTCACTACGAGCAGTACTTC	CASSPTGHYEQYF
TRBV18	TRBJ2-5	.	TRBD2	TGTGCCAGCTCACTCATAGCGGGGGGCCAAGAGACCCAGTACTTC	CASSLIAGGQETQYF
TRBV18	TRBJ2-7	.	TRBD1	TGTGCCAGCTCACCTCCCGGACAGGGGGCAATTGACGAGCAGTACTTC	CASSPPGQGAIDEQYF
TRBV5-1	TRBJ2-2	.	TRBD2	TGCGCCAGCAGCTGGCGGGGGTACACCGGGGAGCTGTTTTTT	CASSWRGYTGELFF
TRBV6-6	TRBJ1-3	once	.	TGTGCCAGCAGTTACTCGTCGTCTAGCTCTGGAAACACCATATATTTT	CASSYSSSSSGNTIYF
TRBV5-1	TRBJ2-5	.	.	TGCGCCAGCAGCTCAGACGGGCAGGGAAGAGGGGAGACCCAGTACTTC	CASSSDGQGRGETQYF
TRBV7-2	TRBJ1-5	.	.	TGTGCCAGCAGTTACGACAGCAGCAATCAGCCCCAGCATTTT	CASSYDSSNQPQHF
TRBV7-8	TRBJ1-5	.	TRBD1	TGTGCCAGCAGCACTCTTGCGGGGACAGCGAGCAATCAGCCCCAGCATTTT	CASSTLAGTASNQPQHF
TRBV7-2	TRBJ2-7	few	.	TGTGCCAGCAGCTTAGGGTCAGCGGGACATACCTACGAGCAGTACTTC	CASSLGSAGHTYEQYF
TRBV27	TRBJ2-3	.	.	TGTGCCAGCAGCCTCGGACAGACTGTAGATACGCAGTATTTT	CASSLGQTVDTQYF
TRBV10-3	TRBJ1-5	.	.	TGTGCCACCAGTCGGGGGGACTCCTATAAGCCCCAGCATTTT	CATSRGDSYKPQHF